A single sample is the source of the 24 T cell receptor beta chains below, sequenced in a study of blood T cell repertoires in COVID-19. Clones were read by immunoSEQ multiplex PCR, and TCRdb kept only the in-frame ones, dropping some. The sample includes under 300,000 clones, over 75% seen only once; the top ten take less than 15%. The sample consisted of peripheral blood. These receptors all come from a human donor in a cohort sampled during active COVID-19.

In DNA form, the CDR3 reads TGTGCCAGCAGTGAGACAGGATCGTTGGAGCTGTTTTTT. Its protein is CASSETGSLELFF. The rearrangement links TRBV2 to TRBJ2-2; weak D call: TRBD1 (6 bases). V was pared by 3 bases and J by 10 bases, with 12 bases between. Per the germline V gene, CDR1 is SNHLY and CDR2 is FYNNEI. This CDR3 region has 13 residues.

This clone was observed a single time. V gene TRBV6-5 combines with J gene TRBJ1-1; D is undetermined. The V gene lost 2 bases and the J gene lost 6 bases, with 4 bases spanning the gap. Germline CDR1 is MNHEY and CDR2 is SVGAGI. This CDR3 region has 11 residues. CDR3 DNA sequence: TGTGCCAGCAGTTACCAGGCTGAAGCTTTCTTT. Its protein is CASSYQAEAFF.

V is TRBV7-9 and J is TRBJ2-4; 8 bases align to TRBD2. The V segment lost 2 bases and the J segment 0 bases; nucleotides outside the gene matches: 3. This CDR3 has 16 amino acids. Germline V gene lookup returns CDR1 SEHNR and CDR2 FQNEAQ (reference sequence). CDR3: CASSLSSGLAKNIQYF. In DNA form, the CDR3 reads TGTGCCAGCAGCTTATCTAGCGGGTTAGCCAAAAACATTCAGTACTTC.

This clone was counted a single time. The CDR3: CASSFRGNTGELFF. CDR3 in DNA: TGTGCCAGCAGCTTTAGAGGGAACACCGGGGAGCTGTTTTTT. This chain uses TRBV7-2 with TRBJ2-2; D uncertain. V was shortened by 3 bases and J by 1 base, with 6 bases between the two germline ends. Per germline, CDR1 SGHTA and CDR2 FQGNSA. The CDR3 spans 14 residues.

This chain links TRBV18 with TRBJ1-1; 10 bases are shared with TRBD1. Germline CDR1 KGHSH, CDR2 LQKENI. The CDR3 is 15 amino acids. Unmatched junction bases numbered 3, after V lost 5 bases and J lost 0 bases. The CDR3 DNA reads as TGTGCCAGCTCAGGGACAGGGGCTCTGAACACTGAAGCTTTCTTT. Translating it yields CASSGTGALNTEAFF.

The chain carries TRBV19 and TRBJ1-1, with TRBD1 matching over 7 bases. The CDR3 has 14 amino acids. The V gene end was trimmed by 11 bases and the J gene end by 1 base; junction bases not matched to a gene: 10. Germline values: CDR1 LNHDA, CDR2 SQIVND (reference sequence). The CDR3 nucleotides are TGTGCCTCCCGGATAGACAGGGCGAACACTGAAGCTTTCTTT. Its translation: CASRIDRANTEAFF.

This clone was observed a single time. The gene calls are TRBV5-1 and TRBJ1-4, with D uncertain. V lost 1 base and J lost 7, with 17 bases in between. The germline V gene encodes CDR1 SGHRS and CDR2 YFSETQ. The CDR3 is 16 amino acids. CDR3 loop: CASSLRSARDSEKLFF. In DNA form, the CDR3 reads TGCGCCAGCAGCTTGAGGTCGGCACGGGATAGTGAAAAACTGTTTTTT.

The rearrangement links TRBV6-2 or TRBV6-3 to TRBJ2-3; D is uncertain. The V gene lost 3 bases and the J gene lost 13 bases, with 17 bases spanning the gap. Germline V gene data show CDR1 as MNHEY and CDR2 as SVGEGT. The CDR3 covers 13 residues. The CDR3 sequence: CASSYMDVGVKYF. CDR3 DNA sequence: TGTGCCAGCAGTTATATGGATGTAGGAGTAAAGTATTTT.

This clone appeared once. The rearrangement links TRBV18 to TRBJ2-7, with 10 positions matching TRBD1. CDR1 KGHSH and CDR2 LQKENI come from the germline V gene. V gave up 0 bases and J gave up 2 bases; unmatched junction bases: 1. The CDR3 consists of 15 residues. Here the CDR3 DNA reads TGTGCCAGCTCACCACCCGGGACAGGGGCCTACGAGCAGTACTTC. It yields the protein CASSPPGTGAYEQYF.

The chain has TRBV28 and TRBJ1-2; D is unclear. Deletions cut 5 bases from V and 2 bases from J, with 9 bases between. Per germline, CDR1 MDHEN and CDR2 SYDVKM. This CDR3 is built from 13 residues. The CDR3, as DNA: TGTGCCAGCAGTCAGAGAGGCAACTATGGCTACACCTTC. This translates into CASSQRGNYGYTF.

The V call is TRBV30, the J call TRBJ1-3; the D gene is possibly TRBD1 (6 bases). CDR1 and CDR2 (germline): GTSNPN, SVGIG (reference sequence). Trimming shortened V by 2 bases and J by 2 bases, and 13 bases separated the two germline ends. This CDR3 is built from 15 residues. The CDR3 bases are TGTGCCTGGAGTCTAACAGGGTCGGCTGGAAACACCATATATTTT. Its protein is CAWSLTGSAGNTIYF.

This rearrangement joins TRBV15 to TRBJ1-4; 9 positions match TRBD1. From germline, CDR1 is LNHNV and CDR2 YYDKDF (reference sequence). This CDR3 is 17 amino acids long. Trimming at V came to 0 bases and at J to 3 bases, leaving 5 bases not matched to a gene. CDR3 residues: CATSREGGTGSNEKLFF. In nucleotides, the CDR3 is TGTGCCACCAGCAGAGAGGGGGGGACAGGGTCTAATGAAAAACTGTTTTTT.

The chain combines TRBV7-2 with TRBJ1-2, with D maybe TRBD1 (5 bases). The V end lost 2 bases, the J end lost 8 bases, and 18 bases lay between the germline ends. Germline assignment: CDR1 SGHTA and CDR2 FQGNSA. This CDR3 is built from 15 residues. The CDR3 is CASSLNPGGVGGYTF. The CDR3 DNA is TGTGCCAGCAGCTTAAATCCCGGGGGTGTAGGCGGCTACACCTTC.

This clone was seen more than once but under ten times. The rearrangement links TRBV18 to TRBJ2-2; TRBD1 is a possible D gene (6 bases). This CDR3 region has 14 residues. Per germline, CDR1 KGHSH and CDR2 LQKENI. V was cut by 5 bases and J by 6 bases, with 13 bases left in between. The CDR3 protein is CASSTKQGSGELFF. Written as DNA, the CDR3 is TGTGCCAGCTCAACGAAACAGGGATCCGGGGAGCTGTTTTTT. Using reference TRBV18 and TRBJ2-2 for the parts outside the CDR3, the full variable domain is NAGVMQNPRHLVRRRGQEARLRCSPMKGHSHVYWYRQLPEEGLKFMVYLQKENIIDESGMPKERFSAEFPKEGPSILRIQQVVRGDSAAYFCASSTKQGSGELFFGEGSRLTVL.

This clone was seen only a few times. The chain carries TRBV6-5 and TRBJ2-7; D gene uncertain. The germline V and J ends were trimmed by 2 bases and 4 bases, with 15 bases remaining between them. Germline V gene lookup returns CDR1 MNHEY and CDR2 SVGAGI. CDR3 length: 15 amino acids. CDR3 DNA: TGTGCCAGCAGTTACGATCCTGCCCATACTTACGAGCAGTACTTC. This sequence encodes CASSYDPAHTYEQYF.

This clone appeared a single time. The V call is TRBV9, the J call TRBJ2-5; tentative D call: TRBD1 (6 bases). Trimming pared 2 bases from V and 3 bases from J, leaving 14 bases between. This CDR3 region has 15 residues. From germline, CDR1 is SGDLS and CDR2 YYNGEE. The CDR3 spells CASSVRTAPEETQYF. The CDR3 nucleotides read TGTGCCAGCAGCGTCCGGACAGCTCCGGAAGAGACCCAGTACTTC.

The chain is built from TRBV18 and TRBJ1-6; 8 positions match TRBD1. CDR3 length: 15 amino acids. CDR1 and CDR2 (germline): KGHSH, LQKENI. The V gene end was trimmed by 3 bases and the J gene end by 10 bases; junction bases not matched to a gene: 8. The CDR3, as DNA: TGTGCCAGCTCACCTAAGGACAGGGCAGGATCACCCCTCCACTTT. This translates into CASSPKDRAGSPLHF.

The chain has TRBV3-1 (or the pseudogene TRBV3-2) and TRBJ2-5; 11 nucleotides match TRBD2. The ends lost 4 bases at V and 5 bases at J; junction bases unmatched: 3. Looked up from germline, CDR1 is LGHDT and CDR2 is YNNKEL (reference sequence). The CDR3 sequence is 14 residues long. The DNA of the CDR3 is TGTGCCAGCAGCCCGACTAGCGGGACGGAGACCCAGTACTTC. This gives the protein CASSPTSGTETQYF.

Written as DNA, the CDR3 is TGTGCCAGCAGCCCGGGACAGGGGGCAAAGGATGGCTACACCTTC. Protein sequence: CASSPGQGAKDGYTF. The chain carries TRBV7-6 and TRBJ1-2; 12 bases fit TRBD1. CDR3 size: 15 residues. Germline V gene data show CDR1 as SGHVS and CDR2 as FNYEAQ. The junction had 7 bases not matched to a gene; V was cut back by 5 bases and J by 6 bases.

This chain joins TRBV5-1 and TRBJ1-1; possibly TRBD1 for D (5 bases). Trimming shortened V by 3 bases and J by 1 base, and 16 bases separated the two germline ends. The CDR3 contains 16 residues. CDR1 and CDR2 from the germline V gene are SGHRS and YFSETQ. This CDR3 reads CASSSLPTGQNTEAFF. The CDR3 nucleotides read TGCGCCAGCAGCTCGCTGCCTACCGGACAGAACACTGAAGCTTTCTTT.

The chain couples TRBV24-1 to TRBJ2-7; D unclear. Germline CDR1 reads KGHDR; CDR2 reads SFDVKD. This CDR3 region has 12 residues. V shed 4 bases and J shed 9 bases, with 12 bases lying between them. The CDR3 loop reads CATSDPGRRQYF. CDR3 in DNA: TGTGCCACCAGTGACCCTGGAAGGAGGCAGTACTTC.

The CDR3 region is CASFSVNTEAFF. CDR3 DNA: TGTGCCAGCTTTTCCGTGAACACTGAAGCTTTCTTT. J is TRBJ1-1 and V is TRBV28; D remains unclear. The CDR3 runs 12 residues. Trimming removed 8 bases from V and 0 bases from J, with 7 bases in between. CDR1 and CDR2 (germline): MDHEN, SYDVKM.

DNA for the CDR3: TGTGCCAGCAGCGTGGGACTTGACCTCGGTACGAATGAGCAGTTCTTC. Its translation is CASSVGLDLGTNEQFF. The V call is TRBV9, the J call TRBJ2-1, with TRBD2 as a possible D gene (6 bases). CDR1 is SGDLS and CDR2 is YYNGEE in the germline V gene. The V end lost 2 bases, the J end lost 7 bases, and 19 bases lay between the germline ends. The length of the CDR3 is 16 residues.

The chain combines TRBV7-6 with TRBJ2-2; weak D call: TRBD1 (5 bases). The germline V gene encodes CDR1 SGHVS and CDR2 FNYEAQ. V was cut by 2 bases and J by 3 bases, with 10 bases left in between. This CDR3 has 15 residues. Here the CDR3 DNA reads TGTGCCAGCAGCTTATACAGGAGCCACACCGGGGAGCTGTTTTTT. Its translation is CASSLYRSHTGELFF.